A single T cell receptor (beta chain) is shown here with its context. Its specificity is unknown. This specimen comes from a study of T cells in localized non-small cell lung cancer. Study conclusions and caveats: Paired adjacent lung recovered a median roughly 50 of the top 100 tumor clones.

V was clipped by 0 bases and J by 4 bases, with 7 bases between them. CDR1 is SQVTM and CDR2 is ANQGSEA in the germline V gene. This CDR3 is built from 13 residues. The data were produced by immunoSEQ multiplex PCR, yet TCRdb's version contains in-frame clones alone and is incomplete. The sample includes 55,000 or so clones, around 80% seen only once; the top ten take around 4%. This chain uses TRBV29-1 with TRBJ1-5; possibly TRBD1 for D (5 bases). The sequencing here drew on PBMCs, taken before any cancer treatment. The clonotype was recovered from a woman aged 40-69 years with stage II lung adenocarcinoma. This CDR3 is CSVEEQENQPQHF. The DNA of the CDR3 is TGCAGCGTTGAAGAACAGGAGAATCAGCCCCAGCATTTT.